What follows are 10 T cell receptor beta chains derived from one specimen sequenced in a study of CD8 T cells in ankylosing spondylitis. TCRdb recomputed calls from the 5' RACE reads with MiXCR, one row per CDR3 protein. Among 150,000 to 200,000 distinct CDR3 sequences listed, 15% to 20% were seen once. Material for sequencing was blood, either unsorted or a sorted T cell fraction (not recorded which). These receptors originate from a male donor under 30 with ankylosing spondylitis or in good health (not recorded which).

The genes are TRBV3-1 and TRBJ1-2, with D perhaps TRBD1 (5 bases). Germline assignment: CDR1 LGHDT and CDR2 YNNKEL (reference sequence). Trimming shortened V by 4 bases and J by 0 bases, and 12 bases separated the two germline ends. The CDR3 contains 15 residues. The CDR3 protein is CASSPRDRTNYGYTF. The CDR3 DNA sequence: TGTGCCAGCAGCCCCCGGGACCGTACTAACTATGGCTACACCTTC. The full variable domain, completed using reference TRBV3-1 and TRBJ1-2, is DTAVSQTPKYLVTQMGNDKSIKCEQNLGHDTMYWYKQDSKKFLKIMFSYNNKELIINETVPNRFSPKSPDKAHLNLHINSLELGDSAVYFCASSPRDRTNYGYTFGSGTRLTVV.

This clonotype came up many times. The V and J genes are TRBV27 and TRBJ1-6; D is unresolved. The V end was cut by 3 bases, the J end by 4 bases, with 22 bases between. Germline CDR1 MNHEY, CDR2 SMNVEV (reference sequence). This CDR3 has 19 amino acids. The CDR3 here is CASSFLGTSFQRYNSPLHF. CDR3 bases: TGTGCCAGCAGTTTCTTAGGTACTTCCTTCCAGAGGTATAATTCACCCCTCCACTTT.

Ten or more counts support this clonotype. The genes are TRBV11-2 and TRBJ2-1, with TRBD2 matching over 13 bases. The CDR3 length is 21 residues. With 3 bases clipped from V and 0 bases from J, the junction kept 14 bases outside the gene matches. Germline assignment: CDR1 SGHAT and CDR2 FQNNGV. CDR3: CASSFIIGTSGTGSSYNEQFF. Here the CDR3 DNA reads TGTGCCAGCAGCTTCATTATTGGGACTAGCGGGACGGGGAGCTCCTACAATGAGCAGTTCTTC.

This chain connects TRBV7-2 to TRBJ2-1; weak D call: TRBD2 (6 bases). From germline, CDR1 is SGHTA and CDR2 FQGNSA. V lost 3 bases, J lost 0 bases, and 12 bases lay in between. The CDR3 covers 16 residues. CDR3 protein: CASSLGLFGSYNEQFF. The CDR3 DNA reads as TGTGCCAGCAGCTTGGGACTCTTCGGCTCCTACAATGAGCAGTTCTTC.

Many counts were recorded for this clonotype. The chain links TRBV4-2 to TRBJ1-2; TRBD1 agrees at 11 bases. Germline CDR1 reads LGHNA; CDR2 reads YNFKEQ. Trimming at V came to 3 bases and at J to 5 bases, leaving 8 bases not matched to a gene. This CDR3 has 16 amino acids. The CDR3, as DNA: TGTGCCAGCAGCCACGCTCCGGGACAGGGGGGTTATGGCTACACCTTC. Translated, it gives CASSHAPGQGGYGYTF.

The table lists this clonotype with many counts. This CDR3 is CASSPTGLAGGEQYF. Here the CDR3 DNA reads TGTGCCAGCAGCCCTACGGGACTAGCGGGAGGCGAGCAGTACTTC. The chain links TRBV9 to TRBJ2-7; TRBD2 agrees at 15 bases. V gave up 4 bases and J gave up 6 bases; unmatched junction bases: 5. From germline, CDR1 is SGDLS and CDR2 YYNGEE. The CDR3 runs 15 residues.

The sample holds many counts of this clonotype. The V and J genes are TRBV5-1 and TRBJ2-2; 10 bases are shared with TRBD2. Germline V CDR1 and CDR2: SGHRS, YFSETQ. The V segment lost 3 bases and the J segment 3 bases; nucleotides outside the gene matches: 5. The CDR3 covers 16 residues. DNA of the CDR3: TGCGCCAGCAGCTCCGGACTAGCGGAGTACACCGGGGAGCTGTTTTTT. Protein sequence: CASSSGLAEYTGELFF. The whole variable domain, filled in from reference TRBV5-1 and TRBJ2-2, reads KAGVTQTPRYLIKTRGQQVTLSCSPISGHRSVSWYQQTPGQGLQFLFEYFSETQRNKGNFPGRFSGRQFSNSRSEMNVSTLELGDSALYLCASSSGLAEYTGELFFGEGSRLTVL.

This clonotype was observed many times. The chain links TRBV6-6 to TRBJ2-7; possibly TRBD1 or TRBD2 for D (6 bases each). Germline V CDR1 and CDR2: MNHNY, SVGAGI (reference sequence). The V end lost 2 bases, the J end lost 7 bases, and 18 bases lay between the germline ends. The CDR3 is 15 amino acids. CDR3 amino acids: CASSYGGGRLLEQYF. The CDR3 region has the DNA TGTGCCAGCAGTTACGGAGGGGGGAGGTTGTTGGAGCAGTACTTC.

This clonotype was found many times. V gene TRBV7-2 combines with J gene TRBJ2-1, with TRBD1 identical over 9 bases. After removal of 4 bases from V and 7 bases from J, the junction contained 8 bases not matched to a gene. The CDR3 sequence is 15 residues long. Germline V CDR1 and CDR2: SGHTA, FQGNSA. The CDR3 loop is CASSSPGQGRNEQFF. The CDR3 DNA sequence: TGTGCCAGCAGCTCTCCGGGACAGGGTAGGAATGAGCAGTTCTTC.

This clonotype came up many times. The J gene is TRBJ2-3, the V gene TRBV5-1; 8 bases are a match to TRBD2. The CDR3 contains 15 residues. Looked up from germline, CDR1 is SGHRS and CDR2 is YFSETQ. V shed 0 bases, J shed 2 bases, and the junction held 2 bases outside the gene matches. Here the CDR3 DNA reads TGCGCCAGCAGCTTGGGCGGGGGGACCACAGATACGCAGTATTTT. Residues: CASSLGGGTTDTQYF.